This TCR beta chain derives from a study of cytomegalovirus exposure and HLA in healthy donors (TCRdb year 2017). General notes on the study: According to a later analysis, one platform produced both the 120 validation repertoires and the roughly 650 repertoires of the first cohort. The study aimed to test whether signatures of past pathogen exposure could be identified by cataloging public T cell receptors. A separate validation cohort of more than 100 different subjects was used in addition to the roughly 720-subject first cohort. The study combined high-throughput TCR immunosequencing, statistical association of individual TCRs with disease status, and machine learning to predict cytomegalovirus infection status.

Overall study outcomes, separate from this receptor: The authors suggested that the approach could potentially be extended to other disease states and immunological phenotypes. A later analysis had no HLA typing for the validation cohort, so co-occurrence there was scored across all 110 or so repertoires. A total of roughly 160 TCR beta chains were listed by the study as associated with cytomegalovirus. The classifier was reported to diagnose cytomegalovirus status with high specificity and sensitivity in both the original and validation cohorts. In vitro tests confirmed that three of the cytomegalovirus-associated TCR beta chains recognize cytomegalovirus antigens. Of the cluster scores, 90% to 95% were above 0 in a later analysis, which found that TCRs clustered in the first cohort also tended to co-occur in the 120 or so validation repertoires. Across donors, most TCR sequences were observed very rarely, whereas some public TCRs were present in many individuals.

V was cut back by 6 bases and J by 8 bases, leaving a gap of 10 bases between them. CDR1 MNHEY and CDR2 SVGAGI were looked up in the germline V gene. Reading from cysteine to phenylalanine, the CDR3 counts 11 amino acids. The retained sequence is limited to the CDR3, 33 bases, with the frame set at the first base. With regard to this clone: Its antigen specificity is not known. Base quality data are lacking; no much larger clone is found one base away.

Donors formed part of the validation cohort, which comprised about 120 subjects and was distinct from the first cohort of several hundred subjects. The library was produced with the immunoSEQ multiplex PCR assay. The original methods were these. A statistical classification framework was developed to diagnose cytomegalovirus status using the catalog of TCR beta chain sequences. In its TCRdb copy, this immuneACCESS table keeps in-frame sequences only and misses some clones. Where compared with another copy, unresolved V genes explain less than half of these, and the others have no known cause. That table is the source of V, J and clone size, and D and trimming were worked out from the DNA. Recorded for this sample are around 250,000 clones; around 89% of them occurred a single time. The top ten constitute roughly 0.38% of the sample.

Sequenced sample: PBMCs. The chain joins TRBV6-5 to TRBJ1-1; TRBD1 might be the D gene, on 6 matching bases. This receptor was identified in a young woman in good health and CMV-seronegative. The nucleotides read TGTGCCAGCAGCTGGGGGGGCGAAGCTTTCTTT. Its coded protein is CASSWGGEAFF.